This T cell receptor beta chain was identified in a study of technical replicates of blood from a handful of donors. Clones were read by immunoSEQ multiplex PCR, and TCRdb kept only the in-frame ones, dropping some. Here the sample spans 80,000 to 95,000 clones, about 95% being singletons. Sequencing used T cells isolated from PBMCs. The sequence was collected from a human donor in good health.

The CDR3 protein is CSVRTSERSYNEQFF. Here the CDR3 DNA reads TGCAGCGTGAGGACTAGCGAACGGTCATACAATGAGCAGTTCTTC. The chain uses TRBV29-1 and TRBJ2-1; TRBD2 aligns across 9 bases. This CDR3 region has 15 residues. J gave up 4 bases and V 6 bases, and 10 bases lay outside the gene matches. Germline CDR1 reads SQVTM; CDR2 reads ANQGSEA.